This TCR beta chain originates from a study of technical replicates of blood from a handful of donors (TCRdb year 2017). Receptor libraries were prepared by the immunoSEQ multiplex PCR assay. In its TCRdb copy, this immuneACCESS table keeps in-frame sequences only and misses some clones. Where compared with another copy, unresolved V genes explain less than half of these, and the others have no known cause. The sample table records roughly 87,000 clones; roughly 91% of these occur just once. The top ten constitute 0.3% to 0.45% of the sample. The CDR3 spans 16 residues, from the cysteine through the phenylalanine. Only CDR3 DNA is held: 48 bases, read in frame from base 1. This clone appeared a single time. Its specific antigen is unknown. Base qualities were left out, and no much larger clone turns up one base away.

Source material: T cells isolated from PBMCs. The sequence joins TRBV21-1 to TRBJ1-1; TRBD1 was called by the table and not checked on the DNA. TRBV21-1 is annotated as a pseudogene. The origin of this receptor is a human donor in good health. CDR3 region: CASSQGTADPNTEAFF. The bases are TGTGCCAGCAGCCAGGGGACGGCTGACCCGAACACTGAAGCTTTCTTT.